This entry lists 3 T cell receptor beta chains sequenced from one sample in a study of blood T cell repertoires in COVID-19. Sequencing used immunoSEQ multiplex PCR; TCRdb keeps in-frame clones, though not all of them. Among a few hundred thousand clones listed, more than 75% were seen once. The source material was PBMCs or T cells enriched from blood (not recorded which). Receptors originate from a woman between 50 and 59 years old who had been exposed to COVID-19.

The chain has TRBV14 and TRBJ1-2; D gene uncertain. V was trimmed by 4 bases and J by 0 bases, leaving 9 bases between them. The CDR3 consists of 14 residues. CDR1 is SGHDN, CDR2 FVKESK, per germline. CDR3: CASSPDFANYGYTF. In nucleotides, the CDR3 is TGTGCCAGCAGCCCGGACTTCGCTAACTATGGCTACACCTTC.

This chain links TRBV19 with TRBJ2-6; D gene uncertain. Germline CDR1 and CDR2: LNHDA and SQIVND (reference sequence). The CDR3 covers 14 residues. Trimming removed 5 bases at V and 4 bases at J, with 9 bases between. CDR3 nucleotide sequence: TGTGCCAGTAGTCCGAGATCCGGGGCCAACGTCCTGACTTTC. Translating it yields CASSPRSGANVLTF.

The CDR3 bases are TGTGCCTGGAGTCTAGAAGACTTCAGTACGCAGTATTTT. Amino acid sequence: CAWSLEDFSTQYF. The chain recombines TRBV30 with TRBJ2-3; no clear D gene. Trimming removed 2 bases at V and 8 bases at J, with 14 bases between. This CDR3 comprises 13 residues. CDR1 is GTSNPN, CDR2 SVGIG, per germline (reference sequence).